One and the same sample provided the 7 T cell receptor beta chains below, sequenced in a study of T cells in tuberculosis. The method was immunoSEQ multiplex PCR; TCRdb's version includes in-frame clones alone and lacks a portion of them. The table lists around 40,000 clones, approximately 94% of them singletons. The time point: new active TB diagnosis, blood taken before or within 7 days of starting treatment. Sequences were derived from PBMCs, sampled at tuberculosis diagnosis. The receptors originated from an adult with tuberculosis.

V gene TRBV5-4 combines with J gene TRBJ2-1, with D perhaps matching TRBD1 (5 bases). The V end lost 4 bases, the J end lost 6 bases, and 23 bases lay between the germline ends. The CDR3 loop spans 17 amino acids. CDR1 SGHNT and CDR2 YYREEE come from the germline V gene (reference sequence). The DNA for the CDR3 is TGTGCCAGCAGCCACCTTACGAGGCAGGGTTCGGGCAATGAGCAGTTCTTC. Its translation is CASSHLTRQGSGNEQFF.

The gene calls are TRBV19 and TRBJ2-2; 7 bases fit TRBD1. CDR1 LNHDA and CDR2 SQIVND come from the germline V gene (reference sequence). V gave up 0 bases and J gave up 5 bases; unmatched junction bases: 3. This CDR3 spans 15 amino acids. The chain's CDR3 is CASSIDQTGTGELFF. As DNA, the CDR3 is TGTGCCAGTAGTATAGACCAGACAGGGACCGGGGAGCTGTTTTTT.

The rearrangement uses TRBV29-1 and TRBJ2-7, with TRBD1 matching over 7 bases. Germline values: CDR1 SQVTM, CDR2 ANQGSEA. The CDR3 sequence is 14 residues long. The V gene end was trimmed by 0 bases and the J gene end by 0 bases; junction bases not matched to a gene: 2. The CDR3: CSVEERDSSYEQYF. The CDR3 region has the DNA TGCAGCGTTGAAGAACGGGACAGCTCCTACGAGCAGTACTTC.

The gene calls are TRBV5-1 and TRBJ1-1; 11 nucleotides match TRBD1. Germline V gene data show CDR1 as SGHRS and CDR2 as YFSETQ. With 2 bases clipped from V and 8 bases from J, the junction kept 5 bases outside the gene matches. The CDR3 extends over 14 amino acids. CDR3 nucleotides: TGCGCCAGCAGCTTAGTGGGACAGGGGGAGGAAGCTTTCTTT. Its protein is CASSLVGQGEEAFF.

The chain combines TRBV27 with TRBJ2-3; D not certain. The CDR3 has 13 residues. V was clipped by 5 bases and J by 0 bases, with 6 bases between them. Germline values: CDR1 MNHEY, CDR2 SMNVEV (reference sequence). CDR3 amino acids: CASSQKSTDTQYF. CDR3 DNA: TGTGCCAGCAGTCAGAAGAGCACAGATACGCAGTATTTT.

The genes are TRBV5-1 and TRBJ2-3; 12 bases fit TRBD2. The junction had 2 bases not matched to a gene; V was cut back by 2 bases and J by 4 bases. The CDR3 spans 15 residues. The V gene's germline CDR1 is SGHRS and CDR2 YFSETQ. DNA of the CDR3: TGCGCCAGCAGCTTCGCTAGCGGGGGGGCAGATACGCAGTATTTT. Amino acids: CASSFASGGADTQYF.

The genes are TRBV10-3 and TRBJ2-1, with 7 positions matching TRBD1. The CDR3 has 15 residues. Germline V gene sequence: CDR1 ENHRY, CDR2 SYGVKD. J was trimmed by 0 bases and V by 6 bases; bases with no gene match: 5. In nucleotides, the CDR3 is TGTGCCATCAGGACAGGGTTTGGCTCCTACAATGAGCAGTTCTTC. Translation: CAIRTGFGSYNEQFF.